The sequence of this T cell receptor beta chain was determined in a study of T-cell memory formation after mild COVID-19. CDR1 is MNHEY, CDR2 SVGEGT, per germline. V shed 2 bases and J shed 5 bases, with 14 bases lying between them. The CDR3 consists of 15 residues. This clonotype occurred a few times. Barcoded TCR alpha and TCR beta cDNA libraries with UMIs came from 5'RACE using constant-segment primers. One entry per CDR3 protein, called by TCRdb with MiXCR from the 5' RACE reads. The sample includes 110,000 or so distinct CDR3 sequences, roughly a sixth of them seen just once. The TCR comes from a man aged 18 to 30 who had mild COVID-19 (a few samples of this study predate the infection). Cell type and time point are not known. The sample was PBMCs or a T cell subset sorted from them (not recorded which). The chain employs TRBV6-2 or TRBV6-3 and TRBJ2-3, with a tentative D call TRBD1 (5 bases). The CDR3 DNA reads TGTGCCAGCAGTTACAAGGGGCTAAAACAAGATACGCAGTATTTT. This encodes CASSYKGLKQDTQYF.